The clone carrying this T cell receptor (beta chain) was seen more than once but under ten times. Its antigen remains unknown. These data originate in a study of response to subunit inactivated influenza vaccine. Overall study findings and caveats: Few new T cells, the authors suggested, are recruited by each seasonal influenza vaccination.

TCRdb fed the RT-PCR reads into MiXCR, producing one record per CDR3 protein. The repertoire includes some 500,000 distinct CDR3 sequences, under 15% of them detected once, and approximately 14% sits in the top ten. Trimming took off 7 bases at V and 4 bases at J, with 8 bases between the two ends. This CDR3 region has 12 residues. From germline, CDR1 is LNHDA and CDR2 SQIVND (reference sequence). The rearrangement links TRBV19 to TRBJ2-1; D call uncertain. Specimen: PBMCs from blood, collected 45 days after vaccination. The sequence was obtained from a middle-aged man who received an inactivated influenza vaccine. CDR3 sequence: CASKDGYNEQFF. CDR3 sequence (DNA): TGTGCCAGTAAAGACGGTTACAATGAGCAGTTCTTC.